This T cell receptor beta chain was found in a study of blood T cells in healthy people across ages (dated by TCRdb to 2015 to 2017). About the full investigation: Template switching captured roughly one uniquely barcoded TCR beta cDNA molecule per two T cells in model experiments. The donors were split into four age groups: young (average about 16 years), middle-aged (39), aged (roughly 68) and long-lived (over 75). Two additional independent replicas of 1 million unique cDNA reads from the same blood draw were analyzed for two donors (one aged 18 to 30 and one aged 80 or older). Age-related changes in TCR beta repertoire diversity were measured in the study by deep sequencing normalized with unique cDNA molecular identifiers. What the study reported, not specific to this receptor: Observed TCR beta diversity per million T cells fell roughly linearly with age, and a significant reduction was already apparent by age around 40. Because the CMV infection status of the donors was unknown, age-related changes in expanded clonotypes may potentially have been confounded. Estimates of total diversity based on one million sequenced T cells were considered lower bounds and underestimates. Compared with the aged group, the long-lived group had more naive CD4+ T cells, fewer expanded clones and increased TCR diversity, suggesting age selection. Bulk unsorted PBMC profiling prevented conclusive comparison of naive and antigen-experienced compartments. A strong correlation was found between observed TCR beta diversity and the percentage of naive T cells measured by flow cytometry.

V lost 3 bases and J lost 7 bases; the stretch between them is 13 bases long. For CDR1 and CDR2, the germline V gene lists SGDLS and YYNGEE. The CDR3 has 14 amino acids, counting the end cysteine and phenylalanine. The kept DNA is CDR3 alone, 42 bases in frame from the first base. Donors were approximately 42 systemically healthy Caucasian individuals from Russia aged 6 to 90 years. Roughly 10 milliliters of peripheral blood were drawn from each donor into EDTA-treated Vacutainer tubes. PBMCs were isolated by Ficoll-Paque density-gradient centrifugation, with at least 6 million obtained per sample. Total RNA was extracted from PBMCs with Trizol reagent, with at least 5.5 micrograms obtained per sample. Naive CD45RAhigh/CD27high T cell percentages were measured by flow cytometry on a PBMC aliquot from every donor. On this clonotype: Its antigen is currently not known. Per-base qualities were not stored, and no clone one base away is much larger.

Preparation of the library involved 5' RACE. TCRdb shows the sequencer as Illumina HiSeq 2500. A second PCR of roughly 6 to 11 cycles was run with a J-beta primer mix and a sample-barcoded 5' primer. A unique molecular identifier was introduced onto each TCR beta cDNA molecule by a template-switch 5' adaptor carrying 12 random nucleotides. At least 3 million CDR3-containing paired-end reads were obtained from each sample. All of the RNA was converted into first-strand cDNA using the Mint cDNA synthesis kit, with a TRBC-specific oligonucleotide serving as the primer. Following uracil-DNA glycosylase treatment, all cDNA underwent a first 18-cycle PCR with the universal primers M1SS and BC2_uni_R. The authors' pipeline ran thus. For normalization, 1 million high-quality reads, each with a distinct molecular identifier, were randomly selected from each sample. Reads sharing molecular identifiers were discarded rather than binned into consensus sequences. MiTCR, run with a Q25 quality threshold and the strictest error-elimination algorithm, handled CDR3 identification, clonotype clustering and error correction. A nonparametric unseen species model with Euler transformation was used to estimate a lower bound on total TCR beta diversity. TCRdb trimmed public reads at Q25 via fastp, called clones via MiXCR and kept in-frame beta chains. Rows with one shared CDR3 protein collapse into an entry with the most common genes and DNA. Here the V and J calls rest on TCRdb's processing, not on the authors' analysis. This sample lists about 780,000 distinct CDR3 sequences; approximately 24% were detected once. The biggest ten clones account for about 3% of the sample.

The data were also submitted as part of a second study, on T cells of mothers and their children. As the second study states: Nine systemically healthy Caucasian individuals served as donors, namely three mothers together with their six children. cDNA synthesis used all of the extracted RNA, with around 1.4 ug of RNA in each 15 ul reaction. In the second PCR, the M1S primer added sample barcodes and 2-4 random nucleotides. Over 9.5 million TCR beta CDR3 reads were obtained for each mother, and 2.5 million to 3 million reads were obtained for each child. TCR recombination output is similarly shaped by thymic selection in related and unrelated pairs, with a minor effect exerted by inherited differences. Normalized repertoire overlap was always found to be slightly, but never significantly, higher in related mother-child pairs than in unrelated mother-child pairs. No persistent microchimeric T cell clones were detected, at a sensitivity of approximately 110 clones per million clonotypes. The study used deep NGS to compare TCR beta repertoires of mothers and children, seeking features distinguishing related mother-child pairs from unrelated individuals. On average, the children were roughly 10 +/- 4 years old, while the mothers were about 38 +/- 4 years old. After adapters were ligated using NEBNext reagents, the libraries underwent 100+100 nt paired-end sequencing on an Illumina HiSeq 2000. To avoid cross-contamination, the mother libraries and the child libraries were prepared a month apart and sequenced in separate runs. Between roughly 500,000 and 2,300,000 distinct TCR beta clonotypes were identified per donor. Naive TCR beta clonotypes were estimated from low-frequency clonotypes matched to each donor's FACS-determined naive share, without sorting.

Recombination linked TRBV9 to TRBJ1-4; the best D guess is TRBD1, with 6 bases matching. Sequenced: blood. The source is a boy between 10 and 17 years old in good health. The CDR3 loop reads CASSASGTREKLFF. The DNA is TGTGCCAGCAGCGCCAGTGGGACACGTGAAAAACTGTTTTTT.